This passage covers 19 T cell receptor beta chains from one sample sequenced in a study of blood T cell repertoires in COVID-19. Profiled with immunoSEQ multiplex PCR; TCRdb holds only in-frame clones, not every one. The profile covers some 130,000 clones, with 75% to 90% appearing a single time and about 4.4% taken by the ten largest. Sequencing was carried out using peripheral blood. All receptors derive from a man aged 55 to 69 with COVID-19, enrolled during active disease.

The chain combines TRBV7-8 with TRBJ1-4, with D perhaps matching TRBD1 (5 bases). The germline CDR1 and CDR2 sequences are SGHVS and FQNEAQ. The length of the CDR3 is 15 residues. Trimming cost V 5 bases and J 5 bases, with 15 bases left between them. CDR3 DNA sequence: TGTGCCAGCAGCGCAACAGGTCTTCGGAATGAAAAACTGTTTTTT. Translated, it gives CASSATGLRNEKLFF.

This clone turned up a few times. The CDR3 sequence is CASSAGQYNSPLHF. The CDR3 DNA reads as TGTGCCAGCAGCGCGGGACAGTATAATTCACCCCTCCACTTT. This chain links TRBV9 with TRBJ1-6; 7 positions match TRBD1. CDR1 is SGDLS and CDR2 is YYNGEE in the germline V gene. The CDR3 runs to 14 residues. With V trimmed by 3 bases and J by 4 bases, 1 base remained unmatched.

The rearrangement uses TRBV30 and TRBJ1-6; the match to TRBD1 covers 9 bases. Germline values: CDR1 GTSNPN, CDR2 SVGIG (reference sequence). This CDR3 is built from 14 residues. V lost 8 bases and J lost 7; bases outside the gene matches: 9. CDR3 DNA: TGTGCCCAAGGGACAGGGAAGATAAATTCACCCCTCCACTTT. Amino acid sequence: CAQGTGKINSPLHF.

There are a few counts of this clone. The V and J genes are TRBV5-1 and TRBJ1-5, with a tentative D call TRBD1 (5 bases). Germline assignment: CDR1 SGHRS and CDR2 YFSETQ. The CDR3 extends over 15 amino acids. Trimming removed 3 bases from V and 7 bases from J, with 17 bases in between. The CDR3 here is CASSSFGGVGQPQHF. CDR3 nucleotide sequence: TGCGCCAGCAGCTCCTTCGGGGGGGTTGGGCAGCCCCAGCATTTT.

This clone appeared a few times. The chain has TRBV5-4 and TRBJ1-2; tentative D call: TRBD1 (5 bases). The CDR3 length is 14 residues. Germline loops: CDR1 SGHNT, CDR2 YYREEE (reference sequence). Trimming took 4 bases from V and 3 from J, leaving 13 bases between them. As DNA, the CDR3 is TGTGCCAGCAGCCAATGGCAGGGTTACTATGGCTACACCTTC. Translation gives CASSQWQGYYGYTF.

The chain employs TRBV7-2 and TRBJ2-7, with a possible D match to TRBD2 (7 bases). The CDR3 sequence is 14 residues long. V lost 5 bases, J lost 4 bases, and 15 bases lay in between. Germline CDR1 and CDR2: SGHTA and FQGNSA. For the CDR3, the DNA is TGTGCCAGCAGCCCCCACGGGGGGCGTTACGAGCAGTACTTC. Residues: CASSPHGGRYEQYF. Together with reference TRBV7-2 and TRBJ2-7, the CDR3 gives the full variable domain: GAGVSQSPSNKVTEKGKDVELRCDPISGHTALYWYRQSLGQGLEFLIYFQGNSAPDKSGLPSDRFSAERTGGSVSTLTIQRTQQEDSAVYLCASSPHGGRYEQYFGPGTRLTVT.

The gene calls are TRBV7-9 and TRBJ1-4; TRBD1 might be the D (5 bases). Trimming stripped 0 bases from V and 2 bases from J, with 10 bases between. This CDR3 is built from 16 residues. Germline CDR1 is SEHNR and CDR2 is FQNEAQ (reference sequence). In DNA form, the CDR3 reads TGTGCCAGCAGCTTAGCGTCGGGGGGGACTAATGAAAAACTGTTTTTT. Translation: CASSLASGGTNEKLFF.

This rearrangement joins TRBV9 to TRBJ1-4; D remains unclear. The germline gives CDR1 SGDLS, CDR2 YYNGEE. The CDR3 extends over 14 amino acids. Trimming cost V 2 bases and J 0 bases, with 5 bases left between them. CDR3 DNA sequence: TGTGCCAGCAGCGTGACAACAACTAATGAAAAACTGTTTTTT. Translated: CASSVTTTNEKLFF.

The chain recombines TRBV28 with TRBJ1-2; no clear D. This CDR3 region has 11 residues. In germline, CDR1 is MDHEN, CDR2 SYDVKM. V lost 10 bases and J lost 3, with 9 bases in between. Written as DNA, the CDR3 is TGTGCCACTAGGAGGGACTATGGCTACACCTTC. Amino acid sequence: CATRRDYGYTF.

The CDR3 loop is CASSQGRGQTQYF. CDR3 coding DNA: TGTGCCAGCAGCCAGGGCAGGGGCCAGACCCAGTACTTC. The genes are TRBV3-1 (or the pseudogene TRBV3-2) and TRBJ2-5, with a possible D match to TRBD1 (6 bases). The germline CDR1 and CDR2 sequences are LGHDT and YNNKEL (reference sequence). Deletions cut 3 bases from V and 6 bases from J, with 11 bases between. There are 13 residues in the CDR3.

The chain couples TRBV7-9 to TRBJ1-1, with 7 bases identical to TRBD1. V lost 3 bases, J lost 4 bases, and 5 bases stayed unmatched. The CDR3 runs to 14 residues. The germline CDR1 and CDR2 sequences are SEHNR and FQNEAQ (reference sequence). CDR3: CASSFRQGGTEAFF. The CDR3 DNA reads as TGTGCCAGCAGCTTTCGACAGGGTGGCACTGAAGCTTTCTTT.

CDR3 residues: CAISAPGLAGTNEQFF. As DNA, the CDR3 is TGTGCCATCAGTGCTCCGGGACTAGCGGGGACCAATGAGCAGTTCTTC. The chain uses TRBV10-3 and TRBJ2-1; 13 positions agree with TRBD2. Germline V CDR1 and CDR2: ENHRY, SYGVKD. The J segment lost 6 bases and the V segment lost 4 bases, leaving 6 bases of the junction unmatched. This CDR3 contains 16 residues.

The CDR3 region is CASSSRGGIRTEAFF. The CDR3 DNA is TGTGCCAGCAGCTCCCGCGGGGGCATTCGCACTGAAGCTTTCTTT. The rearrangement joins TRBV7-6 to TRBJ1-1; D may be TRBD1 (6 bases). The germline CDR1 and CDR2 sequences are SGHVS and FNYEAQ. This CDR3 spans 15 amino acids. Trimming shortened V by 4 bases and J by 4 bases, and 16 bases separated the two germline ends.

This chain links TRBV3-1 (or the pseudogene TRBV3-2) with TRBJ2-5; 8 positions match TRBD1. After removal of 8 bases from V and 2 bases from J, the junction contained 7 bases not matched to a gene. Germline CDR1 LGHDT, CDR2 YNNKEL (reference sequence). CDR3 length equals 14 residues. CDR3 in DNA: TGTGCCAGCGGACAGGGCCCTACACAAGAGACCCAGTACTTC. This sequence encodes CASGQGPTQETQYF.

This clone is a singleton in its sample. The rearrangement joins TRBV14 to TRBJ1-6, with a possible D match to TRBD1 (5 bases). CDR1 is SGHDN and CDR2 is FVKESK in the germline V gene. CDR3 size: 14 residues. The germline V and J ends were trimmed by 9 bases and 10 bases, with 19 bases remaining between them. CDR3 residues: CASQRSGLRSPLHF. CDR3 nucleotide sequence: TGTGCCAGTCAGCGATCAGGGTTGAGGTCACCCCTCCACTTT.

This rearrangement joins TRBV4-3 to TRBJ1-5; D is perhaps TRBD1 (6 bases). V was shortened by 3 bases and J by 4 bases, with 16 bases between the two germline ends. The CDR3 loop spans 16 amino acids. The germline V gene encodes CDR1 LGHNA and CDR2 YSLEER. CDR3 nucleotides: TGCGCCAGCAGCCAGGATCTCGGGGGGGCGAATCAGCCCCAGCATTTT. Translation: CASSQDLGGANQPQHF.

V is TRBV6-5 and J is TRBJ1-1, with a tentative D call TRBD1 (6 bases). This CDR3 contains 16 residues. V was shortened by 2 bases and J by 5 bases, with 18 bases between the two germline ends. The V gene's germline CDR1 is MNHEY and CDR2 SVGAGI. The DNA for the CDR3 is TGTGCCAGCAGTTACGGAAAGGGGGGGGTAGAGACTGAAGCTTTCTTT. It specifies CASSYGKGGVETEAFF.

CDR3 sequence reads: CASNTLHGEQYF. The CDR3 DNA follows: TGTGCCAGCAACACCTTACACGGGGAGCAGTACTTC. This chain links TRBV7-9 with TRBJ2-7, with D hard to call. V shed 7 bases and J shed 7 bases, with 14 bases lying between them. The CDR3 covers 12 residues. CDR1 is SEHNR and CDR2 is FQNEAQ in the germline V gene (reference sequence).

The chain carries TRBV19 and TRBJ2-1; maybe TRBD1 (7 bases). Per the germline V gene, CDR1 is LNHDA and CDR2 is SQIVND (reference sequence). Trimming stripped 3 bases from V and 2 bases from J, with 11 bases between. CDR3 length: 15 amino acids. As DNA, the CDR3 is TGTGCCAGTAGTATTCAGGGGGGCCCCTACAATGAGCAGTTCTTC. Translated, it gives CASSIQGGPYNEQFF.